This T cell receptor (beta chain) was documented in a study of blood T cell repertoires in COVID-19. This clone has only a few counts. The table came from immunoSEQ multiplex PCR; TCRdb's copy has only in-frame clones and leaves some out. This sample has 130,000 to 150,000 clones; 70% to 85% occur once, and the top ten carry 8.8%. Trimming shortened V by 3 bases and J by 4 bases, and 9 bases separated the two germline ends. The CDR3 length is 13 residues. Sequenced: peripheral blood. J is TRBJ1-2 and V is TRBV12-3 or TRBV12-4, with D tentatively TRBD1 (5 bases). This receptor was obtained from a woman of 80 years or more in a cohort sampled during active or convalescent COVID-19. As DNA, the CDR3 is TGTGCCAGCAGTTTCGACAGTGCCTATGGCTACACCTTC. It encodes CASSFDSAYGYTF.